The entry that follows covers one T cell receptor (beta chain) sequence. Its target is not known. This sample is drawn from a study of cytomegalovirus exposure and HLA in healthy donors. Study-wide results and caveats: Serostatus for CMV was the only available immune exposure information. V- and J-gene trimming in TCR beta was tied to a missense DCLRE1C variant by an analysis performed later.

The study ran its PCR with 60 Vbeta and 13 Jbeta primers. Using immunoSEQ multiplex PCR, the repertoire was profiled, and TCRdb retains in-frame clones only, with some absent. The sample holds about 190,000 clones, about 81% seen once. The CDR3 is made up of 12 amino acids. The germline gives CDR1 SGDLS, CDR2 YYNGEE. Trimming cost V 6 bases and J 6 bases, with 13 bases left between them. The rearrangement joins TRBV9 to TRBJ2-7, with D perhaps matching TRBD1 (6 bases). Sequencing used PBMCs. The receptor was derived from a man aged 30 to 45 in good health and CMV-seropositive. CDR3 DNA sequence: TGTGCCAGCAACTTGGACAGCCCCGAGCAGTACTTC. It translates to CASNLDSPEQYF.